This record looks at one T cell receptor beta chain sequence and its context. With V trimmed by 6 bases and J by 6 bases, 13 bases remained unmatched. The CDR3 runs 15 residues. Per the germline V gene, CDR1 is MDHEN and CDR2 is SYDVKM. Only in-frame clones appear in the TCRdb table, and some are missing; sequencing was by immunoSEQ multiplex PCR. Here the sample spans under 30,000 clones, 65% to 80% being singletons. All patients relapsed after autologous stem cell transplantation, and brentuximab vedotin exposure varied. CD4+ T cells were purified from thawed PBMCs by negative selection. This specimen comes from a study of PD-1 blockade in classical Hodgkin lymphoma.

Source: CD4+ T cells from blood, taken at baseline. The V gene is TRBV28, the J gene TRBJ1-2; TRBD1 aligns across 7 bases. The sequence was obtained from a human donor with classical Hodgkin lymphoma. The CDR3 loop reads CASRPTHGTENGYTF. The CDR3 nucleotides read TGTGCCAGCAGACCTACGCACGGGACAGAGAATGGCTACACCTTC.